These 17 T cell receptor beta chains originate from one sample sequenced in a study of cytomegalovirus exposure and HLA in healthy donors. The PCR was carried out with 60 Vbeta primers and 13 Jbeta primers. Some clones are missing from TCRdb's copy, which holds only in-frame ones; the method was immunoSEQ multiplex PCR. This sample has 100,000 to 150,000 clones, with roughly 8.8% found just once. Sequenced sample: PBMCs. The receptors shown here come from a woman in her thirties or forties in good health and CMV-seropositive.

This sequence joins TRBV11-2 and TRBJ2-7; perhaps TRBD2 as D (5 bases). Germline V gives CDR1 SGHAT, CDR2 FQNNGV. This CDR3 spans 14 amino acids. V shed 2 bases and J shed 2 bases, with 10 bases lying between them. CDR3 region: CASSLLAGTYEQYF. CDR3 coding DNA: TGTGCCAGCAGCTTACTCGCCGGGACCTACGAGCAGTACTTC. Full variable domain (rest looked up from reference TRBV11-2 and TRBJ2-7): EAGVAQSPRYKIIEKRQSVAFWCNPISGHATLYWYQQILGQGPKLLIQFQNNGVVDDSQLPKDRFSAERLKGVDSTLKIQPAKLEDSAVYLCASSLLAGTYEQYFGPGTRLTVT.

The chain recombines TRBV7-9 with TRBJ1-2; no firm D call. This CDR3 contains 14 residues. Germline CDR1 SEHNR, CDR2 FQNEAQ (reference sequence). With 5 bases removed from V and 8 bases from J, the gap between germline ends came to 18 bases. Here the CDR3 DNA reads TGTGCCAGCAGCCACGCGGACTTTCCTGGAGGCTACACCTTC. The encoded protein is CASSHADFPGGYTF.

This clone is deemed medium-sized. The chain employs TRBV6-5 and TRBJ1-2; D might be TRBD1 (5 bases). Germline lookup yields CDR1 MNHEY and CDR2 SVGAGI. This CDR3 has 13 amino acids. Trimming cost V 7 bases and J 8 bases, with 17 bases left between them. The CDR3 protein is CASTRQGADGYTF. As DNA, the CDR3 is TGTGCCAGCACGCGGCAGGGCGCCGACGGCTACACCTTC.

The V call is TRBV10-1, the J call TRBJ2-3; TRBD2 matches at 10 bases. Germline V gives CDR1 WNHNN, CDR2 SYGVQD (reference sequence). J was trimmed by 5 bases and V by 6 bases; bases with no gene match: 5. The CDR3 sequence is 14 residues long. DNA of the CDR3: TGCGCCAGCAGGAGCGGGGGGGCCGGAGATACGCAGTATTTT. Encoded protein: CASRSGGAGDTQYF.

This clone has more than one count but fewer than ten. V gene TRBV11-3 combines with J gene TRBJ2-7; 8 bases fit TRBD1. V lost 5 bases, J lost 0 bases, and 6 bases stayed unmatched. The CDR3 totals 15 residues. The V gene's germline CDR1 is SGHNT and CDR2 YENEEA. The CDR3 DNA is TGTGCCAGCAGCCCTGGGACAGGCCTCTCCTACGAGCAGTACTTC. This encodes CASSPGTGLSYEQYF.

This clone was seen more than once but under ten times. This chain joins TRBV2 and TRBJ2-3; TRBD1 aligns across 9 bases. This CDR3 spans 18 amino acids. Germline V gene sequence: CDR1 SNHLY, CDR2 FYNNEI. The ends lost 2 bases at V and 1 base at J; junction bases unmatched: 10. The CDR3 nucleotides are TGTGCCAGCAGTGAAACCGGGACAGGGCGTGGGGGCACAGATACGCAGTATTTT. Translated, it gives CASSETGTGRGGTDTQYF.

The V and J genes are TRBV19 and TRBJ2-7; 7 bases are a match to TRBD2. This CDR3 region has 14 residues. V was pared by 9 bases and J by 5 bases, with 13 bases of the junction left unmatched. Germline V CDR1 and CDR2: LNHDA, SQIVND (reference sequence). DNA for the CDR3: TGTGCCAGCCGCCGGCGGGGGTGGATAGACGAGCAGTACTTC. Residues: CASRRRGWIDEQYF.

V gene TRBV19 combines with J gene TRBJ2-3; TRBD2 agrees at 7 bases. J was trimmed by 2 bases and V by 3 bases; bases with no gene match: 2. Germline V CDR1 and CDR2: LNHDA, SQIVND (reference sequence). The CDR3 runs to 14 residues. The CDR3 region is CASSMAGVTDTQYF. The CDR3 nucleotides are TGTGCCAGTAGTATGGCGGGGGTCACAGATACGCAGTATTTT.

In its sample, this clone was seen a few times. This rearrangement joins TRBV2 to TRBJ1-1; D unclear. The V end lost 6 bases, the J end lost 3 bases, and 14 bases lay between the germline ends. The germline gives CDR1 SNHLY, CDR2 FYNNEI. The CDR3 runs 14 residues. The CDR3 nucleotides read TGTGCCAGCAGCCTGATAGCGGGCGACACTGAAGCTTTCTTT. Translating it yields CASSLIAGDTEAFF.

This clone was seen only a few times. The rearrangement uses TRBV5-8 and TRBJ2-1, with 7 bases fitting TRBD2. Germline V gives CDR1 SGHTS, CDR2 YDEGEE. The CDR3 totals 18 residues. The V segment lost 0 bases and the J segment 0 bases; nucleotides outside the gene matches: 9. The CDR3 protein is CASSLGGRGRASYNEQFF. In nucleotides, the CDR3 is TGTGCCAGCAGCTTGGGGGGGAGGGGTCGGGCCTCCTACAATGAGCAGTTCTTC.

The chain employs TRBV6-5 and TRBJ2-5; TRBD2 agrees at 9 bases. The J call may be incorrect, as the DNA end agrees better with TRBJ2-7. CDR3 length equals 14 residues. Germline V gene lookup returns CDR1 MNHEY and CDR2 SVGAGI. In nucleotides, the CDR3 is TGTGCCAGCATTAAGGGGGCGGGGGGGTCCGAGCAGTACTTC. Translating gives CASIKGAGGSEQYF.

This clone was detected only a few times. The rearrangement joins TRBV7-9 to TRBJ2-3; TRBD1 aligns across 7 bases. V trimming: 6 bases; J trimming: 2 bases; junction bases outside the gene matches: 11. Germline CDR1 is SEHNR and CDR2 is FQNEAQ (reference sequence). The CDR3 extends over 16 amino acids. The DNA of the CDR3 is TGTGCCAGCAGTTTTAATGGACAGGCAAACACAGATACGCAGTATTTT. This translates into CASSFNGQANTDTQYF.

This clone was seen only a few times. This chain links TRBV27 with TRBJ1-1; the D gene is possibly TRBD1 (5 bases). Between the trimmed V and J ends, which lost 10 bases and 0 bases, there was a span of 12 bases. This CDR3 is built from 13 residues. Germline values: CDR1 MNHEY, CDR2 SMNVEV (reference sequence). Here the CDR3 DNA reads TGTGCCAACAGGTACAGGATGAACACTGAAGCTTTCTTT. Translation: CANRYRMNTEAFF.

This clone came up a few times. The chain combines TRBV11-3 with TRBJ2-7; TRBD2 agrees at 13 bases. The CDR3 consists of 15 residues. Germline V lookup: CDR1 SGHNT, CDR2 YENEEA. Germline trimming cut 5 bases from V and 3 bases from J; bases unmatched to any gene: 4. Here the CDR3 reads CASSPGLAGVYEQYF. CDR3 sequence (DNA): TGTGCCAGCAGCCCCGGACTAGCGGGGGTCTACGAGCAGTACTTC.

This clone was observed a handful of times. This chain links TRBV5-4 with TRBJ2-5; D is possibly TRBD1 (5 bases). V lost 0 bases, J lost 9 bases, and 18 bases lay in between. The CDR3 runs to 15 residues. Germline CDR1 is SGHNT and CDR2 is YYREEE (reference sequence). For the CDR3, the DNA is TGTGCCAGCAGCTTGGGTGGGGCCAACCAAGGAGCCCAGTACTTC. Its translation is CASSLGGANQGAQYF.

This clone was observed a few times. The chain links TRBV9 to TRBJ2-1, with D possibly matching TRBD1 (6 bases). Germline CDR1 SGDLS, CDR2 YYNGEE. The CDR3 sequence is 15 residues long. Deletions cut 1 base from V and 0 bases from J, with 8 bases between. The CDR3 reads CASSVTGSSYNEQFF. As DNA, the CDR3 is TGTGCCAGCAGCGTAACAGGGAGCTCCTACAATGAGCAGTTCTTC.

In this sample, this clone turned up a few times. This chain connects TRBV4-3 to TRBJ2-5; possibly TRBD2 for D (7 bases). There are 15 residues in the CDR3. The germline V gene has CDR1 LGHNA and CDR2 YSLEER. The V and J ends lost 3 bases and 5 bases respectively, with 16 bases between them. In DNA, the CDR3 is TGCGCCAGCAGCCACCGAATACAGGGAGGGGAGACCCAGTACTTC. Its translation is CASSHRIQGGETQYF.